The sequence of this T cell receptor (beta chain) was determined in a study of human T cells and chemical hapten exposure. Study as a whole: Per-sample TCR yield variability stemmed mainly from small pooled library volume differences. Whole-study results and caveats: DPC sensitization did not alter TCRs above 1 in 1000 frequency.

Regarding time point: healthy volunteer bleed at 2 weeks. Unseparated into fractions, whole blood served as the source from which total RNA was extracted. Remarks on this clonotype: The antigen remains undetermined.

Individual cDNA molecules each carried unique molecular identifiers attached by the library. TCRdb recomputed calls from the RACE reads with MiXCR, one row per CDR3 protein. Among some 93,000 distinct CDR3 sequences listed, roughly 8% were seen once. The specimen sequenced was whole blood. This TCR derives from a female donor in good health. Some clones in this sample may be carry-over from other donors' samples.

For the CDR3, the DNA is TGCGCCAGCAGCCAAGAATTAACAGTGTTGGAGACCCAGTACTTC. Residues: CASSQELTVLETQYF. The chain links TRBV4-3 to TRBJ2-5; D gene uncertain. Germline V CDR1 and CDR2: LGHNA, YSLEER. Trimming pared 0 bases from V and 5 bases from J, leaving 13 bases between. This CDR3 region has 15 residues.